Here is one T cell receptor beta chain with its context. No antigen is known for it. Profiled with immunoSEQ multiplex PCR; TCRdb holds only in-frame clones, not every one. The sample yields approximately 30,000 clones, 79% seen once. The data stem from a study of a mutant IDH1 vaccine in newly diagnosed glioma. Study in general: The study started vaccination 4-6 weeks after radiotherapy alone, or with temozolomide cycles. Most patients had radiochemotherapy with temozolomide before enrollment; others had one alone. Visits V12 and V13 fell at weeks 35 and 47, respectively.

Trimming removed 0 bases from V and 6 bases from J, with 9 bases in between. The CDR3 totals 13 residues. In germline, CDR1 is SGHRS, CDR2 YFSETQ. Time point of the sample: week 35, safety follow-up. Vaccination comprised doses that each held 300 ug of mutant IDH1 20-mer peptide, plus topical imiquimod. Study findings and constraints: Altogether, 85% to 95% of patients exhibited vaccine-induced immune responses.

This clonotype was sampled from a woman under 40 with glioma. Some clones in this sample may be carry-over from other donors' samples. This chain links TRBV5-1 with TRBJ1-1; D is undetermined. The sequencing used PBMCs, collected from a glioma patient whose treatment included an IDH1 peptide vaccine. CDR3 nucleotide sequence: TGCGCCAGCAGCTTGGCCGACGGGGCTGAAGCTTTCTTT. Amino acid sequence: CASSLADGAEAFF.